The next 25 T cell receptor beta chains were all read from a single sample in a study of cytomegalovirus exposure and HLA in healthy donors. PCR amplification relied on 60 Vbeta primers (plus 13 Jbeta primers). Data came from immunoSEQ multiplex PCR; TCRdb stores just in-frame clones and leaves some out. The table includes 85,000 to 130,000 clones, 75% detected once. Sequencing used PBMCs. Receptor source: a male donor in good health and CMV-seropositive.

This rearrangement joins TRBV7-6 to TRBJ2-5; tentatively, D is TRBD2 (5 bases). CDR3 length: 14 residues. Trimming removed 0 bases from V and 4 bases from J, with 9 bases in between. Germline V gene sequence: CDR1 SGHVS, CDR2 FNYEAQ. The CDR3 loop is CASSLAFSVETQYF. Written as DNA, the CDR3 is TGTGCCAGCAGCTTAGCGTTTAGCGTAGAGACCCAGTACTTC. The full variable domain, with the rest looked up from reference TRBV7-6 and TRBJ2-5, is GAGVSQSPRYKVTKRGQDVALRCDPISGHVSLYWYRQALGQGPEFLTYFNYEAQQDKSGLPNDRFSAERPEGSISTLTIQRTEQRDSAMYRCASSLAFSVETQYFGPGTRLLVL.

The chain joins TRBV9 to TRBJ1-2; maybe TRBD1 (5 bases). V shed 3 bases and J shed 8 bases, with 11 bases lying between them. The CDR3 contains 12 residues. Per germline, CDR1 SGDLS and CDR2 YYNGEE. CDR3 in DNA: TGTGCCAGCAGCGCACCAGGGATCGGCTACACCTTC. Amino acids: CASSAPGIGYTF. Drawing the rest from reference TRBV9 and TRBJ1-2, the complete variable domain is DSGVTQTPKHLITATGQRVTLRCSPRSGDLSVYWYQQSLDQGLQFLIQYYNGEERAKGNILERFSAQQFPDLHSELNLSSLELGDSALYFCASSAPGIGYTFGSGTRLTVV.

CDR3 nucleotides: TGTGCCAGCAGCTTAGCACTAGCGGGAAGCACAGATACGCAGTATTTT. It codes for CASSLALAGSTDTQYF. The V and J genes are TRBV7-2 and TRBJ2-3, with 10 bases identical to TRBD2. Unmatched junction bases numbered 0, after V lost 0 bases and J lost 0 bases. There are 16 residues in the CDR3. The germline V gene has CDR1 SGHTA and CDR2 FQGNSA.

This clone has more than one count but fewer than ten. The chain carries TRBV15 and TRBJ1-3; D is possibly TRBD1 (5 bases). CDR1 is LNHNV, CDR2 YYDKDF, per germline (reference sequence). V was pared by 3 bases and J by 1 base, with 10 bases between. The length of the CDR3 is 15 residues. The CDR3 reads CATSSDRLSGNTIYF. CDR3 nucleotides: TGTGCCACCAGCAGCGACAGACTTTCTGGAAACACCATATATTTT.

This chain connects TRBV7-9 to TRBJ2-1; TRBD2 matches at 9 bases. The CDR3 covers 16 residues. CDR1 and CDR2 from the germline V gene are SEHNR and FQNEAQ (reference sequence). Unmatched junction bases numbered 10, after V lost 3 bases and J lost 7 bases. As DNA, the CDR3 is TGTGCCAGCAGCTTTCATGCGGGGGGGCCAGGGAATGAGCAGTTCTTC. Translated: CASSFHAGGPGNEQFF.

J is TRBJ2-1 and V is TRBV27, with a weak D call TRBD1 (5 bases). The CDR3 contains 19 residues. CDR1 and CDR2 (germline): MNHEY, SMNVEV (reference sequence). V dropped 6 bases and J dropped 8 bases, with 32 bases sitting between them. CDR3 DNA: TGTGCCAGCAGACCCGGACAATTACCCCTGGACCCCACACACCATGAGCAGTTCTTC. Encoded protein: CASRPGQLPLDPTHHEQFF.

The chain joins TRBV30 to TRBJ1-1, with 7 bases that match TRBD1. V gave up 0 bases and J gave up 7 bases; unmatched junction bases: 2. The CDR3 consists of 12 residues. The germline V gene has CDR1 GTSNPN and CDR2 SVGIG (reference sequence). The CDR3 DNA is TGTGCCTGGAGTGTAGGACAGGTTGAAGCTTTCTTT. Protein: CAWSVGQVEAFF.

The V call is TRBV4-2, the J call TRBJ2-1; D possibly corresponds to TRBD1 (6 bases). Trimming shortened V by 0 bases and J by 0 bases, and 9 bases separated the two germline ends. Germline values: CDR1 LGHNA, CDR2 YNFKEQ. The CDR3 covers 16 residues. In DNA form, the CDR3 reads TGTGCCAGCAGCCAAGATAGGGGGAGCTCCTACAATGAGCAGTTCTTC. Protein: CASSQDRGSSYNEQFF.

This chain joins TRBV6-5 and TRBJ2-3; 7 bases fit TRBD2. The ends lost 8 bases at V and 3 bases at J; junction bases unmatched: 11. The CDR3 runs to 15 residues. CDR1 MNHEY and CDR2 SVGAGI come from the germline V gene. The DNA of the CDR3 is TGTGCCAGCCGGGGAGGGGTGGGGTATACAGATACGCAGTATTTT. Translating it yields CASRGGVGYTDTQYF.

V gene TRBV6-5 combines with J gene TRBJ1-4, with D tentatively TRBD1 (6 bases). Looked up from germline, CDR1 is MNHEY and CDR2 is SVGAGI. The CDR3 has 14 residues. V dropped 7 bases and J dropped 7 bases, with 16 bases sitting between them. The CDR3, as DNA: TGTGCCAGCACCTCAACAGGGTTTGGTGAAAAACTGTTTTTT. This sequence encodes CASTSTGFGEKLFF.

This clone was seen just once. The rearrangement links TRBV13 to TRBJ2-3, with 12 bases matching TRBD2. The CDR3 is 19 amino acids. Germline trimming cut 2 bases from V and 4 bases from J; bases unmatched to any gene: 13. Germline V gives CDR1 PRHDT, CDR2 FYEKMQ (reference sequence). This CDR3 reads CASSLSLAGGPELPDTQYF. DNA for the CDR3: TGTGCCAGCAGCTTATCGCTAGCGGGAGGGCCAGAGCTGCCAGATACGCAGTATTTT.

This clone was seen only a few times. The chain carries TRBV25-1 and TRBJ2-7; the D gene is possibly TRBD1 (6 bases). The CDR3 is made up of 13 amino acids. Germline V gene lookup returns CDR1 MGHDK and CDR2 SYGVNS. Trimming cost V 7 bases and J 8 bases, with 18 bases left between them. DNA of the CDR3: TGTGCCAGCACCAACGGGTTGGGGACAAAGCAGTACTTC. Translating it yields CASTNGLGTKQYF.

This chain joins TRBV28 and TRBJ1-1; TRBD1 might be the D (6 bases). V was pared by 6 bases and J by 1 base, with 15 bases between. This CDR3 is built from 15 residues. The germline CDR1 and CDR2 sequences are MDHEN and SYDVKM. CDR3 sequence (DNA): TGTGCCAGCAGCCCGTCTGGGGGGGCGAACACTGAAGCTTTCTTT. Its translation: CASSPSGGANTEAFF.

V is TRBV29-1 and J is TRBJ1-2, with a tentative D call TRBD1 (6 bases). CDR1 SQVTM and CDR2 ANQGSEA come from the germline V gene. Trimming cost V 7 bases and J 0 bases, with 12 bases left between them. This CDR3 has 13 residues. The CDR3 region has the DNA TGCAGCGCGAGGACAGAAGCTAACTATGGCTACACCTTC. Encoded protein: CSARTEANYGYTF.

This clone was seen a few times. The chain has TRBV5-8 and TRBJ1-2, with 8 bases that match TRBD1. The CDR3 is 14 amino acids. V lost 5 bases, J lost 12 bases, and 15 bases stayed unmatched. The germline V gene has CDR1 SGHTS and CDR2 YDEGEE. This CDR3 reads CASRQLDRGERNTF. DNA of the CDR3: TGTGCCAGCAGACAACTAGACAGGGGCGAGCGAAACACCTTC.

The genes are TRBV5-6 and TRBJ1-3; possible D gene TRBD1, 6 bases. The CDR3 covers 15 residues. With 5 bases removed from V and 6 bases from J, the gap between germline ends came to 18 bases. Looked up from germline, CDR1 is SGHDT and CDR2 is YYEEEE. CDR3 sequence: CASSHATGLPNTIYF. CDR3 sequence (DNA): TGTGCCAGCAGTCATGCCACAGGGCTGCCAAACACCATATATTTT.

The rearrangement joins TRBV11-1 to TRBJ2-1; D remains unclear. Trimming took 5 bases from V and 4 from J, leaving 3 bases between them. Germline V gene data show CDR1 as SGHAT and CDR2 as FQDESV (reference sequence). The CDR3 length is 11 residues. The CDR3 DNA is TGTGCCAGCAGCCGTTACAATGAGCAGTTCTTC. As protein: CASSRYNEQFF.

This chain links TRBV29-1 with TRBJ1-5; 9 nucleotides agree with TRBD1. This CDR3 spans 12 amino acids. In germline, CDR1 is SQVTM, CDR2 ANQGSEA. The junction had 3 bases not matched to a gene; V was cut back by 6 bases and J by 6 bases. The CDR3 DNA sequence: TGCAGCGTAGGGGACAGGGCTCAGCCCCAGCATTTT. This sequence encodes CSVGDRAQPQHF.

There are a few counts of this clone. This chain connects TRBV7-3 to TRBJ2-1; D possibly corresponds to TRBD2 (5 bases). The CDR3 has 15 residues. V lost 4 bases, J lost 0 bases, and 10 bases lay in between. From germline, CDR1 is SGHTA and CDR2 FQGTGA. The CDR3 loop reads CASSSSGLSYNEQFF. CDR3 coding DNA: TGTGCCAGCAGCTCAAGCGGTCTCTCCTACAATGAGCAGTTCTTC.

This clone was counted between two and nine times. The chain has TRBV19 and TRBJ1-4, with TRBD1 as a possible D gene (5 bases). The CDR3 has 16 residues. V was cut by 5 bases and J by 3 bases, with 16 bases left in between. In germline, CDR1 is LNHDA, CDR2 SQIVND (reference sequence). The CDR3 bases are TGTGCCAGTAGTCCCCGCAGCGGGGGTGCTAATGAAAAACTGTTTTTT. Amino acid sequence: CASSPRSGGANEKLFF.

The chain recombines TRBV28 with TRBJ1-1, with TRBD1 identical over 10 bases. Germline V gives CDR1 MDHEN, CDR2 SYDVKM. The J segment lost 7 bases and the V segment lost 5 bases, leaving 7 bases of the junction unmatched. The CDR3 totals 14 residues. CDR3 nucleotide sequence: TGTGCCAGCAGTCTGACAGGGGGCCGTGTTGAAGCTTTCTTT. Protein: CASSLTGGRVEAFF.

This clone appeared a few times. This sequence joins TRBV4-3 and TRBJ2-7, with TRBD2 matching over 10 bases. The germline CDR1 and CDR2 sequences are LGHNA and YSLEER. Trimming removed 0 bases from V and 3 bases from J; junction bases left unmatched: 2. CDR3 length: 15 residues. The DNA of the CDR3 is TGCGCCAGCAGCCAAGAACTAGCGGGGAACTACGAGCAGTACTTC. Translation gives CASSQELAGNYEQYF.

This clone has more than one count but fewer than ten. V and J are TRBV5-6 and TRBJ1-3, with 9 bases lining up with TRBD1. This CDR3 contains 15 residues. V was pared by 0 bases and J by 4 bases, with 2 bases of the junction left unmatched. Germline lookup yields CDR1 SGHDT and CDR2 YYEEEE. The CDR3 bases are TGTGCCAGCAGCTTGGTGACAGGGGGAGGAAACACCATATATTTT. Translated, it gives CASSLVTGGGNTIYF.

Comments on this clone: Its ends do not fully match the called genes, so a read error is possible. The V gene is TRBV12-5, the J gene TRBJ2-2, with a possible D match to TRBD2 (5 bases). CDR1 is LGHNT and CDR2 is FRNRAP in the germline V gene. The CDR3 is made up of 13 amino acids. The CDR3 coding sequence is TGTGCTAGTGGAATAGAGATGGCCGGGGAGCTGGTTTTT. Its translation is CASGIEMAGELVF.

A few counts support this clone. The chain links TRBV10-3 to TRBJ2-7; TRBD2 matches at 10 bases. CDR1 ENHRY and CDR2 SYGVKD come from the germline V gene. V gave up 6 bases and J gave up 3 bases; unmatched junction bases: 8. This CDR3 comprises 15 residues. The CDR3 sequence: CAIREASGRFYEQYF. The CDR3 DNA is TGTGCCATCAGGGAGGCTAGCGGGAGATTCTACGAGCAGTACTTC.